These 20 T cell receptor beta chains were sequenced from one sample in a study of control samples from healthy donors and cancer patients. Produced via immunoSEQ multiplex PCR; TCRdb's table is partial and in-frame only. The sample lists roughly 130,000 clones, less than 95% occurring once. Sequencing input: blood. All receptors derive from a man between 18 and 35 years old in good health.

The chain employs TRBV6-6 and TRBJ2-2; D gene ambiguous. The CDR3 consists of 14 residues. CDR1 is MNHNY, CDR2 SVGAGI, per germline (reference sequence). V was clipped by 7 bases and J by 5 bases, with 14 bases between them. This chain's CDR3 is CASTPTPDTGELFF. The CDR3 DNA follows: TGTGCCAGCACCCCTACCCCGGATACCGGGGAGCTGTTTTTT.

This chain uses TRBV12-5 with TRBJ1-3; 8 positions agree with TRBD1. The CDR3 sequence is 20 residues long. Germline CDR1 LGHNT, CDR2 FRNRAP. V trimming: 0 bases; J trimming: 0 bases; junction bases outside the gene matches: 13. CDR3 bases: TGTGCTAGTGGTTTGGTACGGGACAGGCAAAAGGGAAGCTCTGGAAACACCATATATTTT. Its translation is CASGLVRDRQKGSSGNTIYF.

J is TRBJ2-2 and V is TRBV27; either TRBD1 or TRBD2 may supply D (5 bases each). Germline assignment: CDR1 MNHEY and CDR2 SMNVEV (reference sequence). Trimming removed 6 bases from V and 2 bases from J, with 16 bases in between. The CDR3 is 16 residues long. In DNA form, the CDR3 reads TGTGCCAGCAGATTCGTGGGGGTGAGCAACACCGGGGAGCTGTTTTTT. Protein: CASRFVGVSNTGELFF.

The chain combines TRBV12-3 or TRBV12-4 with TRBJ1-1; D gene unclear. The CDR3 has 13 residues. V was clipped by 7 bases and J by 1 base, with 10 bases between them. Here the CDR3 reads CASNSDGNTEAFF. CDR3 DNA: TGTGCCAGCAACTCGGACGGGAACACTGAAGCTTTCTTT.

The sample holds a few counts of this clone. The chain employs TRBV5-4 and TRBJ1-2; D not resolved. The CDR3 contains 14 residues. V shed 0 bases and J shed 2 bases, with 8 bases lying between them. The germline V gene encodes CDR1 SGHNT and CDR2 YYREEE (reference sequence). The DNA for the CDR3 is TGTGCCAGCAGCTTGGTTCAGGCCAACTATGGCTACACCTTC. Translating it yields CASSLVQANYGYTF.

CDR3 residues: CASSNLVAGGYTF. The CDR3 DNA reads TGTGCCAGCAGTAACCTGGTCGCAGGTGGCTACACCTTC. The chain couples TRBV2 to TRBJ1-2; no clear D. CDR3 size: 13 residues. CDR1 and CDR2 (germline): SNHLY, FYNNEI. V dropped 5 bases and J dropped 7 bases, with 14 bases sitting between them. The entire variable domain, with the rest obtained from reference TRBV2 and TRBJ1-2, is as follows: EPEVTQTPSHQVTQMGQEVILRCVPISNHLYFYWYRQILGQKVEFLVSFYNNEISEKSEIFDDQFSVERPDGSNFTLKIRSTKLEDSAMYFCASSNLVAGGYTFGSGTRLTVV.

The chain recombines TRBV18 with TRBJ1-1, with 7 bases that match TRBD1. Germline V gives CDR1 KGHSH, CDR2 LQKENI. The V gene end was trimmed by 4 bases and the J gene end by 1 base; junction bases not matched to a gene: 6. The CDR3 runs to 15 residues. The CDR3 nucleotides read TGTGCCAGCTCACTGCAGGGGGGCGAGAACACTGAAGCTTTCTTT. Residues: CASSLQGGENTEAFF.

The CDR3, as DNA: TGCGCCAGCAGCCCGACAGGGGGAAATAGCAATCAGCCCCAGCATTTT. Its translation is CASSPTGGNSNQPQHF. This chain connects TRBV5-1 to TRBJ1-5; TRBD1 matches 9 bases. From germline, CDR1 is SGHRS and CDR2 YFSETQ. This CDR3 comprises 16 residues. The trim removed 4 bases at V and 0 bases at J, leaving 5 bases unmatched. Full variable domain (missing parts from reference TRBV5-1 and TRBJ1-5): KAGVTQTPRYLIKTRGQQVTLSCSPISGHRSVSWYQQTPGQGLQFLFEYFSETQRNKGNFPGRFSGRQFSNSRSEMNVSTLELGDSALYLCASSPTGGNSNQPQHFGDGTRLSIL.

V gene TRBV5-6 combines with J gene TRBJ1-1; TRBD1 agrees at 7 bases. Germline assignment: CDR1 SGHDT and CDR2 YYEEEE. The V and J ends lost 2 bases and 6 bases, in that order; junction bases with no gene match: 7. CDR3 length: 14 residues. The DNA of the CDR3 is TGTGCCAGCAGCTTTGGGGGACAGTCTGCTGAAGCTTTCTTT. Its translation is CASSFGGQSAEAFF.

The V gene is TRBV27, the J gene TRBJ1-6; TRBD1 matches 8 bases. This CDR3 comprises 17 residues. The ends lost 1 base at V and 9 bases at J; junction bases unmatched: 11. From germline, CDR1 is MNHEY and CDR2 SMNVEV (reference sequence). The CDR3 is CASSLFPLQGAGSPLHF. The DNA of the CDR3 is TGTGCCAGCAGTTTATTCCCTCTCCAGGGGGCAGGTTCACCCCTCCACTTT.

The V gene is TRBV14, the J gene TRBJ1-2; 10 nucleotides align to TRBD1. CDR3 size: 14 residues. After removal of 4 bases from V and 5 bases from J, the junction contained 4 bases not matched to a gene. Germline CDR1 is SGHDN and CDR2 is FVKESK. The CDR3 sequence is CASSRTGGRYGYTF. The CDR3 DNA reads TGTGCCAGCAGCCGGACAGGGGGAAGATATGGCTACACCTTC.

The CDR3 DNA follows: TGTGCCAGCAGCTCCGGGACAGGGGCCGGCGGGGAGCTGTTTTTT. This sequence encodes CASSSGTGAGGELFF. The gene calls are TRBV7-6 and TRBJ2-2, with 10 bases identical to TRBD1. The trim removed 4 bases at V and 7 bases at J, leaving 6 bases unmatched. Germline V CDR1 and CDR2: SGHVS, FNYEAQ. The CDR3 extends over 15 amino acids.

The gene calls are TRBV19 and TRBJ1-6; 8 positions agree with TRBD1. This CDR3 spans 14 amino acids. V was pared by 4 bases and J by 6 bases, with 2 bases of the junction left unmatched. Germline V gene lookup returns CDR1 LNHDA and CDR2 SQIVND (reference sequence). Here the CDR3 reads CASSRTGINSPLHF. The CDR3 nucleotides read TGTGCCAGTAGTAGGACAGGGATTAATTCACCCCTCCACTTT.

J is TRBJ1-2 and V is TRBV3-1 (or the pseudogene TRBV3-2); D possibly corresponds to TRBD1 (6 bases). This CDR3 is built from 12 residues. V lost 3 bases and J lost 4, with 6 bases in between. CDR1 and CDR2 (germline): LGHDT, YNNKEL (reference sequence). In DNA form, the CDR3 reads TGTGCCAGCAGCCAGACAGGCTATGGCTACACCTTC. Amino acids: CASSQTGYGYTF.

The V call is TRBV30, the J call TRBJ1-5; D is unclear. Between the trimmed V and J ends, which lost 0 bases and 2 bases, there was a span of 5 bases. There are 13 residues in the CDR3. Germline CDR1 and CDR2: GTSNPN and SVGIG (reference sequence). In DNA, the CDR3 is TGTGCCTGGAGTGTAAGCGGCAATCAGCCCCAGCATTTT. This translates into CAWSVSGNQPQHF.

This chain uses TRBV11-1 with TRBJ2-1, with 7 nucleotides matching TRBD2. CDR3 length: 16 amino acids. Unmatched junction bases numbered 10, after V lost 5 bases and J lost 3 bases. The germline CDR1 and CDR2 sequences are SGHAT and FQDESV (reference sequence). CDR3 amino acids: CASSKSGGGVYNEQFF. Written as DNA, the CDR3 is TGTGCCAGCAGCAAAAGCGGCGGGGGAGTCTACAATGAGCAGTTCTTC.

The chain carries TRBV3-1 (or the pseudogene TRBV3-2) and TRBJ1-4; the match to TRBD1 covers 7 bases. Germline-derived CDR1 and CDR2 are LGHDT and YNNKEL (reference sequence). J was trimmed by 5 bases and V by 4 bases; bases with no gene match: 7. This CDR3 comprises 15 residues. The CDR3 DNA reads TGTGCCAGCAGCCTCGGACAGGCCGGCAATGAAAAACTGTTTTTT. Its translation: CASSLGQAGNEKLFF.

This chain joins TRBV19 and TRBJ2-3, with 11 bases that match TRBD2. This CDR3 has 16 amino acids. The V gene's germline CDR1 is LNHDA and CDR2 SQIVND (reference sequence). Unmatched junction bases numbered 7, after V lost 4 bases and J lost 4 bases. The CDR3 loop reads CASSRLAGGGADTQYF. CDR3 nucleotides: TGTGCCAGTAGTAGGCTAGCGGGGGGAGGGGCAGATACGCAGTATTTT. Complete variable domain (other parts from reference TRBV19 and TRBJ2-3): DGGITQSPKYLFRKEGQNVTLSCEQNLNHDAMYWYRQDPGQGLRLIYYSQIVNDFQKGDIAEGYSVSREKKESFPLTVTSAQKNPTAFYLCASSRLAGGGADTQYFGPGTRLTVL.

V gene TRBV2 combines with J gene TRBJ1-2; TRBD1 agrees at 12 bases. CDR3 size: 15 residues. With 6 bases clipped from V and 10 bases from J, the junction kept 12 bases outside the gene matches. In germline, CDR1 is SNHLY, CDR2 FYNNEI. This chain's CDR3 is CASSEETGTGGSYTF. The CDR3 nucleotides are TGTGCCAGCAGCGAGGAGACCGGGACAGGGGGCTCCTACACCTTC. Complete variable domain (other parts from reference TRBV2 and TRBJ1-2): EPEVTQTPSHQVTQMGQEVILRCVPISNHLYFYWYRQILGQKVEFLVSFYNNEISEKSEIFDDQFSVERPDGSNFTLKIRSTKLEDSAMYFCASSEETGTGGSYTFGSGTRLTVV.

This clone showed up just a few times. V usage is TRBV21-1 and J usage is TRBJ1-5; no DNA check was done on the table's D call, TRBD1. TRBV21-1 is a listed pseudogene. The CDR3 extends over 17 amino acids. CDR3 loop: CASSGWDRVASGQPQHF. CDR3 sequence (DNA): TGTGCCAGCAGCGGTTGGGACAGGGTGGCCTCTGGTCAGCCCCAGCATTTT.